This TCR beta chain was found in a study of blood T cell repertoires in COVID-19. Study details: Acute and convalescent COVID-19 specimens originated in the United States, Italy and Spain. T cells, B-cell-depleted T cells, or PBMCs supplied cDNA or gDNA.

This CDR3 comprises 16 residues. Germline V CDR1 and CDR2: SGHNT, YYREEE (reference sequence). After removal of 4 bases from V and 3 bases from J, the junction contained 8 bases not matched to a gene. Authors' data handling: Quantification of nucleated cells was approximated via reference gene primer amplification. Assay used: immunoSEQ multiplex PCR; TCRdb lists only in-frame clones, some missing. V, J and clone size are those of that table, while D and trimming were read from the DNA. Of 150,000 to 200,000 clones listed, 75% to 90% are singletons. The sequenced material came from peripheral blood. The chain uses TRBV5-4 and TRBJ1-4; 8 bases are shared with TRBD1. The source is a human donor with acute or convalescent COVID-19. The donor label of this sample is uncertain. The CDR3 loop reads CASSGSTGVANEKLFF. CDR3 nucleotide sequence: TGTGCCAGCAGCGGCTCGACAGGGGTGGCTAATGAAAAACTGTTTTTT.